The clone carrying this T cell receptor (beta chain) was counted ten times or more. Its target is not known. Template material for amplifying TCR beta CDR3 regions consisted of RNA transcripts. HTBI primers drove first-round RT-PCR of the TCR CDR3. TCRdb redid the calling of the multiplex PCR reads with MiXCR, one entry per CDR3 protein. The repertoire holds nearly 600,000 distinct CDR3 sequences, with 14% as singletons. Individuals with ophthalmopathy presented a Clinical Activity Score of at least 3, a NOSPECS grade of at least 4 and a duration under 3 months. In making diagnoses, clinical symptoms, serum thyroxine and TRAb, thyroid ultrasound and orbital computed tomography were all used. The data are from a study of T cells in Graves' hyperthyroidism and ophthalmopathy. The CDR3 is 15 residues long. The V gene's germline CDR1 is SGHNT and CDR2 YENEEA. V trimming: 4 bases; J trimming: 1 base; junction bases outside the gene matches: 5.

The study, taken as a whole, reports: Ophthalmopathy was predicted by the model a median of roughly 6.6 months ahead of onset. Blood shared most expanded thyroid clonotypes above 0.001.

This rearrangement joins TRBV11-3 to TRBJ1-1, with 8 bases fitting TRBD1. Sequenced sample: blood. This TCR was recovered from a woman aged 18-29 years with Graves' ophthalmopathy. This CDR3 reads CASSSHQGANTEAFF. The CDR3 bases are TGTGCCAGCAGCTCTCACCAGGGGGCGAACACTGAAGCTTTCTTT.